Listed below are T cell receptor beta chains from one sample, sequenced in a study of blood T cell repertoires in COVID-19. TCRdb keeps only in-frame clones here, not all; method: immunoSEQ multiplex PCR. The data hold 100,000 to 150,000 clones, with roughly 84% observed a single time. Sequences were obtained from peripheral blood. The receptors stem from a woman aged 80 or over with acute or convalescent COVID-19. The CDR3 runs from the conserved cysteine through the conserved F or W. The D gene is left open where the match is weak. Rows give clone size only sometimes, using once, few, many, or a class for an expanded clone.

abundance: -
v_gene: TRBV7-8
j_gene: TRBJ2-4
d_gene: TRBD1
CDR3aa: CASSQGGRGRNIQYF
CDR3nt: TGTGCCAGCAGTCAAGGAGGCAGGGGGCGAAACATTCAGTACTTC

abundance: few
v_gene: TRBV15
j_gene: TRBJ2-3
d_gene: TRBD1
CDR3aa: CATSRGQGAPSTDTQYF
CDR3nt: TGTGCCACCAGCAGGGGACAGGGGGCACCTAGCACAGATACGCAGTATTTT

abundance: -
v_gene: TRBV19
j_gene: TRBJ2-5
d_gene: -
CDR3aa: CASAGVLVGQETQYF
CDR3nt: TGTGCCAGCGCTGGTGTACTAGTCGGACAAGAGACCCAGTACTTC

abundance: -
v_gene: TRBV4-1
j_gene: TRBJ2-1
d_gene: TRBD2
CDR3aa: CASSQGALLGGTYNEQFF
CDR3nt: TGCGCCAGCAGCCAAGGGGCCCTGCTGGGGGGGACCTACAATGAGCAGTTCTTC

abundance: -
v_gene: TRBV7-2
j_gene: TRBJ1-4
d_gene: -
CDR3aa: CASSLQGRVTEKLFF
CDR3nt: TGTGCCAGCAGCCTGCAGGGGCGGGTAACTGAAAAACTGTTTTTT

abundance: -
v_gene: TRBV7-2
j_gene: TRBJ2-2
d_gene: -
CDR3aa: CASSYTRPSQTGELFF
CDR3nt: TGTGCCAGCAGTTACACGCGCCCTAGCCAAACCGGGGAGCTGTTTTTT

abundance: -
v_gene: TRBV28
j_gene: TRBJ2-3
d_gene: TRBD2
CDR3aa: CATELAGSTDTQYF
CDR3nt: TGTGCCACGGAACTAGCGGGGAGCACAGATACGCAGTATTTT

abundance: -
v_gene: TRBV29-1
j_gene: TRBJ2-7
d_gene: TRBD2
CDR3aa: CSVSVLADSYEQYF
CDR3nt: TGCAGCGTTAGCGTACTAGCGGACTCCTACGAGCAGTACTTC

abundance: once
v_gene: TRBV19
j_gene: TRBJ2-5
d_gene: TRBD1
CDR3aa: CASSIGQGNPLILFQETQYF
CDR3nt: TGTGCCAGTAGTATCGGACAGGGGAACCCCTTAATCCTATTCCAAGAGACCCAGTACTTC

abundance: -
v_gene: TRBV6-1
j_gene: TRBJ2-7
d_gene: -
CDR3aa: CASSEAWADTYEQYF
CDR3nt: TGTGCCAGCAGTGAAGCGTGGGCCGATACCTACGAGCAGTACTTC

abundance: -
v_gene: TRBV7-9
j_gene: TRBJ2-1
d_gene: TRBD2
CDR3aa: CASSWTSGDNEQFF
CDR3nt: TGTGCCAGCAGCTGGACTAGCGGGGACAATGAGCAGTTCTTC

abundance: once
v_gene: TRBV5-1
j_gene: TRBJ1-2
d_gene: TRBD1
CDR3aa: CASSLSGTGGDYGYTF
CDR3nt: TGCGCCAGCAGCTTGTCTGGGACAGGGGGGGACTATGGCTACACCTTC

abundance: -
v_gene: TRBV9
j_gene: TRBJ1-1
d_gene: TRBD1
CDR3aa: CASSVRTGPTEAFF
CDR3nt: TGTGCCAGCAGCGTCCGGACAGGGCCCACTGAAGCTTTCTTT

abundance: -
v_gene: TRBV9
j_gene: TRBJ2-5
d_gene: -
CDR3aa: CASSGPSGRRETQYF
CDR3nt: TGTGCCAGCAGCGGCCCCTCGGGGAGAAGGGAGACCCAGTACTTC

abundance: few
v_gene: TRBV18
j_gene: TRBJ1-5
d_gene: -
CDR3aa: CASSPGGDQPQHF
CDR3nt: TGTGCCAGCTCACCAGGGGGGGATCAGCCCCAGCATTTT

abundance: once
v_gene: TRBV7-9
j_gene: TRBJ1-1
d_gene: TRBD1
CDR3aa: CASSLTGALGTEAFF
CDR3nt: TGTGCCAGCAGCTTAACAGGGGCCCTTGGTACTGAAGCTTTCTTT

abundance: once
v_gene: TRBV6-5
j_gene: TRBJ1-2
d_gene: -
CDR3aa: CASSYFPGHGYTF
CDR3nt: TGTGCCAGCAGTTACTTCCCAGGGCATGGCTACACCTTC

abundance: -
v_gene: TRBV4-3
j_gene: TRBJ2-7
d_gene: TRBD1
CDR3aa: CASSQVSGQGNYEQYF
CDR3nt: TGCGCCAGCAGCCAAGTATCCGGACAGGGGAACTACGAGCAGTACTTC

abundance: -
v_gene: TRBV11-3
j_gene: TRBJ1-1
d_gene: -
CDR3aa: CASSQGLNTEAFF
CDR3nt: TGTGCCAGCAGCCAGGGGTTGAACACTGAAGCTTTCTTT

abundance: few
v_gene: TRBV7-2
j_gene: TRBJ2-1
d_gene: -
CDR3aa: CASSLGRGKNNEQFF
CDR3nt: TGTGCCAGCAGCCTGGGGAGGGGGAAGAACAATGAGCAGTTCTTC

abundance: -
v_gene: TRBV7-9
j_gene: TRBJ2-1
d_gene: -
CDR3aa: CASSLTGGPYNEQFF
CDR3nt: TGTGCCAGCAGCTTAACGGGGGGCCCGTACAATGAGCAGTTCTTC

abundance: -
v_gene: TRBV9
j_gene: TRBJ2-1
d_gene: TRBD2
CDR3aa: CASSARGTSASVGEQFF
CDR3nt: TGTGCCAGCAGCGCCAGGGGGACTAGCGCGTCCGTCGGTGAGCAGTTCTTC

abundance: -
v_gene: TRBV7-2
j_gene: TRBJ1-4
d_gene: -
CDR3aa: CASGLTGANEKLFF
CDR3nt: TGTGCCAGCGGACTGACAGGAGCTAATGAAAAACTGTTTTTT

abundance: few
v_gene: TRBV5-1
j_gene: TRBJ2-5
d_gene: TRBD2
CDR3aa: CASSLGSGLAKETQYF
CDR3nt: TGCGCCAGCAGCTTGGGCTCGGGACTAGCTAAAGAGACCCAGTACTTC

abundance: -
v_gene: TRBV19
j_gene: TRBJ1-1
d_gene: TRBD1
CDR3aa: CASSGRGAGGAFF
CDR3nt: TGTGCCAGTAGTGGCAGGGGGGCAGGCGGAGCTTTCTTT

abundance: -
v_gene: TRBV19
j_gene: TRBJ1-5
d_gene: TRBD1
CDR3aa: CASRGQGRNQPQHF
CDR3nt: TGTGCCAGTAGGGGACAGGGCCGGAATCAGCCCCAGCATTTT

abundance: -
v_gene: TRBV6-5
j_gene: TRBJ2-7
d_gene: TRBD2
CDR3aa: CASSYSSSGGYEQYF
CDR3nt: TGTGCCAGCAGTTACTCGAGTAGCGGGGGCTACGAGCAGTACTTC

abundance: once
v_gene: TRBV19
j_gene: TRBJ1-2
d_gene: TRBD1
CDR3aa: CASSIQGDYGYTF
CDR3nt: TGTGCCAGTAGTATACAGGGGGACTATGGCTACACCTTC

abundance: once
v_gene: TRBV7-2
j_gene: TRBJ2-7
d_gene: -
CDR3aa: CASSKGGAVSYEQYF
CDR3nt: TGTGCCAGCAGCAAAGGGGGGGCCGTCTCCTACGAGCAGTACTTC

abundance: -
v_gene: TRBV5-1
j_gene: TRBJ1-4
d_gene: -
CDR3aa: CASSLGQRDEKLFF
CDR3nt: TGCGCCAGCAGCTTGGGGCAGAGGGATGAAAAACTGTTTTTT

abundance: -
v_gene: TRBV18
j_gene: TRBJ2-7
d_gene: -
CDR3aa: CASSLGGGGDEQYF
CDR3nt: TGTGCCAGCTCACTAGGAGGGGGGGGCGACGAGCAGTACTTC

abundance: -
v_gene: TRBV5-1
j_gene: TRBJ1-6
d_gene: -
CDR3aa: CASSQASSYNSPLHF
CDR3nt: TGCGCCAGCAGCCAGGCAAGCTCCTATAATTCACCCCTCCACTTT

abundance: -
v_gene: TRBV7-2
j_gene: TRBJ2-7
d_gene: TRBD2
CDR3aa: CASSSTSAAYEQYF
CDR3nt: TGTGCCAGCAGCTCCACTAGCGCGGCCTACGAGCAGTACTTC

abundance: -
v_gene: TRBV3-1/TRBV3-2
j_gene: TRBJ2-3
d_gene: TRBD2
CDR3aa: CASSPRGANTDTQYF
CDR3nt: TGTGCCAGCAGCCCGCGGGGGGCCAACACAGATACGCAGTATTTT

abundance: -
v_gene: TRBV6-1
j_gene: TRBJ1-2
d_gene: -
CDR3aa: CASGQGYDGYTF
CDR3nt: TGTGCCAGCGGGCAGGGGTATGATGGCTACACCTTC

abundance: -
v_gene: TRBV27
j_gene: TRBJ1-6
d_gene: -
CDR3aa: CASRREVNSPLHF
CDR3nt: TGTGCCAGTCGTCGGGAGGTGAATTCACCCCTCCACTTT

abundance: once
v_gene: TRBV9
j_gene: TRBJ2-1
d_gene: TRBD2
CDR3aa: CASSDPGLAVNEQFF
CDR3nt: TGTGCCAGCAGCGACCCGGGACTAGCGGTTAATGAGCAGTTCTTC

abundance: -
v_gene: TRBV10-3
j_gene: TRBJ2-7
d_gene: -
CDR3aa: CAISEAEGLPTYEQYF
CDR3nt: TGTGCCATCAGTGAAGCGGAGGGACTGCCCACCTACGAGCAGTACTTC

abundance: few
v_gene: TRBV4-2
j_gene: TRBJ1-1
d_gene: -
CDR3aa: CASSQEGGRTEAFF
CDR3nt: TGTGCCAGCAGCCAAGAGGGGGGGCGAACAGAAGCTTTCTTT

abundance: -
v_gene: TRBV24-1
j_gene: TRBJ2-6
d_gene: -
CDR3aa: CATGGATTSGANVLTF
CDR3nt: TGTGCCACCGGGGGGGCTACGACCTCTGGGGCCAACGTCCTGACTTTC

abundance: -
v_gene: TRBV19
j_gene: TRBJ1-2
d_gene: -
CDR3aa: CASSKDGTRGHGYTF
CDR3nt: TGTGCCAGTAGTAAGGATGGCACCCGAGGGCATGGCTACACCTTC

abundance: -
v_gene: TRBV6-4
j_gene: TRBJ1-1
d_gene: -
CDR3aa: CASSKQRILTEAFF
CDR3nt: TGTGCCAGCAGTAAACAGCGGATACTAACTGAAGCTTTCTTT

abundance: -
v_gene: TRBV2
j_gene: TRBJ2-2
d_gene: TRBD1
CDR3aa: CASREGQGNTGELFF
CDR3nt: TGTGCCAGCAGGGAAGGACAGGGGAACACCGGGGAGCTGTTTTTT

abundance: -
v_gene: TRBV3-1/TRBV3-2
j_gene: TRBJ2-1
d_gene: -
CDR3aa: CASSRGGTGALNEQFF
CDR3nt: TGTGCCAGCAGCCGTGGGGGGACCGGGGCGCTCAATGAGCAGTTCTTC

abundance: -
v_gene: TRBV6-5
j_gene: TRBJ1-2
d_gene: -
CDR3aa: CASSSTDNYGYTF
CDR3nt: TGTGCCAGCAGTTCGACAGATAACTATGGCTACACCTTC

abundance: -
v_gene: TRBV24-1
j_gene: TRBJ2-1
d_gene: -
CDR3aa: CATSDLTGNYNEQFF
CDR3nt: TGTGCCACCAGTGATTTGACAGGGAACTACAATGAGCAGTTCTTC

abundance: -
v_gene: TRBV11-1
j_gene: TRBJ1-1
d_gene: TRBD1
CDR3aa: CASSLHTGVRNTEAFF
CDR3nt: TGTGCCAGCAGCTTACATACAGGGGTGAGGAACACTGAAGCTTTCTTT

abundance: once
v_gene: TRBV9
j_gene: TRBJ2-7
d_gene: -
CDR3aa: CASSPLAGTRSYEQYF
CDR3nt: TGTGCCAGCAGCCCATTGGCCGGGACAAGATCCTACGAGCAGTACTTC

abundance: -
v_gene: TRBV9
j_gene: TRBJ2-1
d_gene: -
CDR3aa: CASSEALSRGPLQQFF
CDR3nt: TGTGCCAGCAGCGAGGCCCTCTCGAGAGGGCCTTTACAGCAGTTCTTC

abundance: -
v_gene: TRBV6-1
j_gene: TRBJ1-5
d_gene: TRBD1
CDR3aa: CASSAQGATNNQPQHF
CDR3nt: TGTGCCAGCAGTGCACAGGGGGCGACTAACAATCAGCCCCAGCATTTT

abundance: -
v_gene: TRBV4-2
j_gene: TRBJ1-1
d_gene: -
CDR3aa: CASSLLNGGGTEAFF
CDR3nt: TGTGCCAGCAGCCTCCTGAACGGGGGAGGCACTGAAGCTTTCTTT

abundance: -
v_gene: TRBV7-2
j_gene: TRBJ1-2
d_gene: -
CDR3aa: CASSFLAAGAGYTF
CDR3nt: TGTGCCAGCAGCTTCCTCGCGGCGGGAGCAGGCTACACCTTC

abundance: -
v_gene: TRBV4-2
j_gene: TRBJ2-1
d_gene: -
CDR3aa: CASSQDSGSFYNEQFF
CDR3nt: TGTGCCAGCAGCCAAGATTCGGGTTCCTTCTACAATGAGCAGTTCTTC

abundance: -
v_gene: TRBV19
j_gene: TRBJ1-1
d_gene: -
CDR3aa: CASTAGRQNSEAFF
CDR3nt: TGTGCCAGTACGGCGGGGCGCCAAAACTCTGAAGCTTTCTTT

abundance: -
v_gene: TRBV7-9
j_gene: TRBJ1-5
d_gene: -
CDR3aa: CASSLVVGWGGRNNQPQHF
CDR3nt: TGTGCCAGCAGCTTAGTTGTCGGTTGGGGGGGGCGCAACAATCAGCCCCAGCATTTT

abundance: -
v_gene: TRBV5-4
j_gene: TRBJ1-3
d_gene: TRBD1
CDR3aa: CASSPGQGASGNTIYF
CDR3nt: TGTGCCAGCAGCCCCGGACAGGGGGCGTCTGGAAACACCATATATTTT

abundance: -
v_gene: TRBV11-2
j_gene: TRBJ1-1
d_gene: -
CDR3aa: CASSSLPSGTEAFF
CDR3nt: TGTGCCAGCAGCTCACTGCCCTCGGGCACTGAAGCTTTCTTT

abundance: few
v_gene: TRBV6-5
j_gene: TRBJ1-5
d_gene: -
CDR3aa: CASSYSEASQPQHF
CDR3nt: TGTGCCAGCAGTTACTCGGAGGCTAGTCAGCCCCAGCATTTT

abundance: -
v_gene: TRBV4-1
j_gene: TRBJ2-7
d_gene: TRBD2
CDR3aa: CASSQGVSGTSYEQYF
CDR3nt: TGCGCCAGCAGCCAAGGGGTGAGCGGGACCTCCTACGAGCAGTACTTC